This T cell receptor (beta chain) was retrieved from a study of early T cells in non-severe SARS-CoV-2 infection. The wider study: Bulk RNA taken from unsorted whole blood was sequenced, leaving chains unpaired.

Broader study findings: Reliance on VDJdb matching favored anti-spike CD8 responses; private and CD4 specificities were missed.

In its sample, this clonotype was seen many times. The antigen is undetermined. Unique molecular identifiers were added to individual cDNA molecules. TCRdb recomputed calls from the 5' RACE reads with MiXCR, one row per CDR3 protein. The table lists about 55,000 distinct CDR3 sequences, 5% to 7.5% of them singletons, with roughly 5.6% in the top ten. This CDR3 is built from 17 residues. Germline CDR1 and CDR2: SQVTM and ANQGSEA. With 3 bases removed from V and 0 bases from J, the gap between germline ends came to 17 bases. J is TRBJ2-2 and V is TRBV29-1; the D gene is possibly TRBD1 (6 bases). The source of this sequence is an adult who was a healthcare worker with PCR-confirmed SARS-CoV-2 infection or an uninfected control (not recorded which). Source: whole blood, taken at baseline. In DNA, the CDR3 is TGCAGCGTTGACAGGGACACCCAAAACGCGAACACCGGGGAGCTGTTTTTT. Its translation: CSVDRDTQNANTGELFF.